This entry lists 11 T cell receptor beta chains sequenced from one sample in a study of cytomegalovirus exposure and HLA in healthy donors. PCR used 60 Vbeta primers and 13 Jbeta primers. Profiled with immunoSEQ multiplex PCR; TCRdb holds only in-frame clones, not every one. Altogether 150,000 or so clones are present, roughly 80% being singletons, with the ten largest covering approximately 2.1%. Sample: PBMCs. The receptors shown here come from a man aged 50 to 60 in good health and CMV-seropositive.

V and J are TRBV5-1 and TRBJ1-6; the D gene is possibly TRBD1 (5 bases). The CDR3 spans 13 residues. V was pared by 5 bases and J by 5 bases, with 8 bases between. Germline V gene lookup returns CDR1 SGHRS and CDR2 YFSETQ. The CDR3 DNA is TGCGCCAGCAGAGACAGTGATAATTCACCCCTCCACTTT. The encoded protein is CASRDSDNSPLHF.

V usage is TRBV4-3 and J usage is TRBJ1-6; D is unclear. In germline, CDR1 is LGHNA, CDR2 YSLEER. This CDR3 is built from 15 residues. The V end was cut by 0 bases, the J end by 5 bases, with 8 bases between. The CDR3 reads CASSQERGNNSPLHF. CDR3 coding DNA: TGCGCCAGCAGCCAAGAGCGGGGTAATAATTCACCCCTCCACTTT.

This chain uses TRBV7-2 with TRBJ1-1, with 7 bases that match TRBD1. The junction had 4 bases not matched to a gene; V was cut back by 3 bases and J by 6 bases. Per the germline V gene, CDR1 is SGHTA and CDR2 is FQGNSA. CDR3 size: 13 residues. CDR3 bases: TGTGCCAGCAGCTTTCGACAGGGAGCTGAAGCTTTCTTT. It yields the protein CASSFRQGAEAFF. The whole variable domain, remainder taken from reference TRBV7-2 and TRBJ1-1, is GAGVSQSPSNKVTEKGKDVELRCDPISGHTALYWYRQSLGQGLEFLIYFQGNSAPDKSGLPSDRFSAERTGGSVSTLTIQRTQQEDSAVYLCASSFRQGAEAFFGQGTRLTVV.

CDR3 sequence (DNA): TGTGCCAGCAGCCGGACAGGGGAGCATGAGCAGTTCTTC. Its translation is CASSRTGEHEQFF. V gene TRBV6-5 combines with J gene TRBJ2-1, with TRBD1 matching over 9 bases. This CDR3 contains 13 residues. The V segment lost 6 bases and the J segment 8 bases; nucleotides outside the gene matches: 5. CDR1 MNHEY and CDR2 SVGAGI come from the germline V gene.

Worth noting for this clone: At one of its ends the junction is not consistent with the germline gene, which may arise from a read error. V and J are TRBV4-1 and TRBJ2-7; 7 bases are a match to TRBD1. The V gene's germline CDR1 is MGHRA and CDR2 YSYEKL. CDR3 length equals 15 residues. The CDR3 sequence: CTSSQDQNRGLQGYF. Here the CDR3 DNA reads TGCACCAGCAGCCAAGATCAGAACAGGGGCCTGCAGGGGTACTTC.

There are a few counts of this clone. V is TRBV28 and J is TRBJ1-5, with 8 nucleotides matching TRBD1. Trimming cost V 7 bases and J 6 bases; bases outside gene matches: 5. The CDR3 totals 13 residues. Germline values: CDR1 MDHEN, CDR2 SYDVKM. CDR3 loop: CASTRTGFQPQHF. CDR3 DNA sequence: TGTGCCAGCACAAGGACAGGGTTTCAGCCCCAGCATTTT.

The V call is TRBV6-5, the J call TRBJ2-7; 7 nucleotides align to TRBD2. The germline V gene encodes CDR1 MNHEY and CDR2 SVGAGI. V lost 0 bases, J lost 3 bases, and 5 bases stayed unmatched. The CDR3 totals 15 residues. The CDR3 sequence: CASSYSPREGYEQYF. The CDR3 nucleotides are TGTGCCAGCAGTTACTCTCCCAGGGAGGGCTACGAGCAGTACTTC.

V usage is TRBV5-1 and J usage is TRBJ2-3; D might be TRBD2 (6 bases). The V gene lost 4 bases and the J gene lost 6 bases, with 15 bases spanning the gap. CDR1 and CDR2 from the germline V gene are SGHRS and YFSETQ. The CDR3 has 14 residues. The CDR3 DNA sequence: TGCGCCAGCAGCACCGGGACTCCCTCGGATACGCAGTATTTT. Its translation is CASSTGTPSDTQYF.

The rearrangement uses TRBV29-1 and TRBJ1-4; D unresolved. This CDR3 comprises 14 residues. With 0 bases removed from V and 7 bases from J, the gap between germline ends came to 12 bases. Germline loops: CDR1 SQVTM, CDR2 ANQGSEA. The CDR3 DNA reads as TGCAGCGTTGAAGATCAGAGGGAGGGTGAAAAACTGTTTTTT. Encoded protein: CSVEDQREGEKLFF.

The chain recombines TRBV5-1 with TRBJ1-1; D is possibly TRBD1 (5 bases). There are 15 residues in the CDR3. Trimming stripped 0 bases from V and 4 bases from J, with 13 bases between. Germline CDR1 is SGHRS and CDR2 is YFSETQ. CDR3 sequence: CASSLALGTGTEAFF. The DNA of the CDR3 is TGCGCCAGCAGCTTGGCTTTAGGGACTGGCACTGAAGCTTTCTTT.

The chain uses TRBV18 and TRBJ2-1, with TRBD2 identical over 8 bases. The germline V gene encodes CDR1 KGHSH and CDR2 LQKENI. The CDR3 consists of 16 residues. V was clipped by 3 bases and J by 3 bases; unmatched bases: 7. CDR3 sequence reads: CASSPRAGVIYNEQFF. Written as DNA, the CDR3 is TGTGCCAGCTCACCCCGAGCGGGGGTGATCTACAATGAGCAGTTCTTC.